What follows are 21 T cell receptor delta chains derived from one specimen sequenced in a study of Vδ1+ human thymocytes. Whole-study results and caveats: Highly polyclonal TRG and TRD repertoires with Gaussian CDR3 length distributions appeared in thymus.

The antigens these receptors bind are not known. RNA was extracted from the cells and then reverse transcribed. Pooled V-gene forward primers with one constant-region reverse primer generated the CDR3 amplicons by multiplex PCR. TCRdb re-called the multiplex PCR reads via CATT. Counted here are roughly 76,000 delta-chain clones, about 30% occurring once; the ten biggest clones make up roughly 0.25%. The material sequenced was Vdelta1+ gamma-delta thymocytes from the thymus. Subset denoted: FACS-sorted CD3+ TCRalphabeta- TCRVdelta1+ TCRVdelta2- thymocytes. Source of these receptors: a boy in the first two years of life who had congenital heart surgery.

This clone was counted a few times. V and J are TRDV1 and TRDJ1; 10 nucleotides agree with TRDD3. The germline V gene has CDR1 TSWWSYY and CDR2 QGS. The V and J ends lost 0 bases and 7 bases, in that order; junction bases with no gene match: 17. CDR3 length: 19 amino acids. The CDR3 nucleotides read TGTGCTCTTGGGGAACTACTGACCTACGGGGGATACGCCCGAACTAAACTCATCTTT. Residues: CALGELLTYGGYARTKLIF.

This chain connects TRDV2 to TRDJ1; TRDD3 aligns across 7 bases. Germline values: CDR1 GEAIGNYY, CDR2 EKD. V was clipped by 3 bases and J by 0 bases; unmatched bases: 9. This CDR3 region has 16 residues. The CDR3, as DNA: TGTGCCTGTGACCCGCACTGGGGAAAATACACCGATAAACTCATCTTT. Encoded protein: CACDPHWGKYTDKLIF.

The sample holds a few counts of this clone. The rearrangement uses TRDV1 and TRDJ1; TRDD2 agrees at 7 bases. The V and J ends lost 2 bases and 7 bases, in that order; junction bases with no gene match: 10. The CDR3 spans 15 residues. CDR1 is TSWWSYY and CDR2 is QGS in the germline V gene. Written as DNA, the CDR3 is TGTGCTCTTGGGGAATTCAGATTTTCCTACGGTAAACTCATCTTT. Translating gives CALGEFRFSYGKLIF.

This clone was counted a few times. The chain couples TRDV1 to TRDJ1; D remains unclear. The CDR3 totals 18 residues. V gave up 0 bases and J gave up 0 bases, with 17 bases separating them. Germline CDR1 reads TSWWSYY; CDR2 reads QGS. The DNA of the CDR3 is TGTGCTCTTGGGGAACTCGGTAGCCCCCCACTCTACACCGATAAACTCATCTTT. This sequence encodes CALGELGSPPLYTDKLIF.

V and J are TRDV1 and TRDJ1; no clear D. V was shortened by 0 bases and J by 0 bases, with 20 bases between the two germline ends. There are 19 residues in the CDR3. Germline lookup yields CDR1 TSWWSYY and CDR2 QGS. DNA of the CDR3: TGTGCTCTTGGGGAACTAGGAGGTCCACCTGGCAAAAACACCGATAAACTCATCTTT. Its protein product is CALGELGGPPGKNTDKLIF.

J is TRDJ2 and V is TRDV1; 10 nucleotides line up with TRDD3. After removal of 1 base from V and 3 bases from J, the junction contained 20 bases not matched to a gene. This CDR3 is built from 22 residues. Germline CDR1 reads TSWWSYY; CDR2 reads QGS. The CDR3 DNA is TGTGCTCTTGGGGAACGGGGCGGCCACTGGGGGATTGACGGCTCCATGACAGCACAACTCTTCTTT. Translated: CALGERGGHWGIDGSMTAQLFF.

The chain uses TRDV1 and TRDJ1, with D unclear. The CDR3 runs to 18 residues. Germline values: CDR1 TSWWSYY, CDR2 QGS. The V and J ends lost 2 bases and 0 bases respectively, with 19 bases between them. CDR3 coding DNA: TGTGCTCTTGGGGAAAGACACGGGGCTACGAAGTACACCGATAAACTCATCTTT. Encoded protein: CALGERHGATKYTDKLIF.

The J gene is TRDJ1, the V gene TRDV1; TRDD2 agrees at 7 bases. CDR1 is TSWWSYY and CDR2 is QGS in the germline V gene. V lost 2 bases and J lost 4; bases outside the gene matches: 10. The CDR3 spans 16 residues. CDR3 sequence reads: CALGEYLPGYVDKLIF. CDR3 in DNA: TGTGCTCTTGGGGAATACCTTCCTGGGTATGTCGATAAACTCATCTTT.

The chain links TRDV1 to TRDJ1; TRDD3 matches at 10 bases. Germline trimming cut 2 bases from V and 3 bases from J; bases unmatched to any gene: 12. This CDR3 spans 18 amino acids. CDR1 and CDR2 from the germline V gene are TSWWSYY and QGS. The CDR3 here is CALGEFFGGYANPDKLIF. The CDR3 coding sequence is TGTGCTCTTGGGGAATTTTTCGGGGGATACGCGAATCCCGATAAACTCATCTTT.

This clone was detected once. This chain joins TRDV1 and TRDJ1, with TRDD3 matching over 12 bases. Losses at the gene ends were 1 base for V and 0 bases for J; bases not matched to a gene: 15. The germline CDR1 and CDR2 sequences are TSWWSYY and QGS. The CDR3 contains 21 residues. The CDR3 nucleotides read TGTGCTCTTGGGGAACCGAGTAAGGTCTGGGGGATACGGGTGTACACCGATAAACTCATCTTT. Translating it yields CALGEPSKVWGIRVYTDKLIF.

The sample holds a few counts of this clone. The rearrangement joins TRDV1 to TRDJ1; 9 bases fit TRDD3. CDR1 TSWWSYY and CDR2 QGS come from the germline V gene. This CDR3 is built from 22 residues. The junction had 24 bases not matched to a gene; V was cut back by 0 bases and J by 4 bases. CDR3 DNA sequence: TGTGCTCTTGGGGAACTGGTCCCACTTTACCCTTACGCGGGGATACGGGGCGATAAACTCATCTTT. It yields the protein CALGELVPLYPYAGIRGDKLIF.

This clone was counted a few times. J is TRDJ1 and V is TRDV1; the match to TRDD3 covers 10 bases. CDR1 and CDR2 from the germline V gene are TSWWSYY and QGS. With 7 bases clipped from V and 4 bases from J, the junction kept 18 bases outside the gene matches. The CDR3 contains 18 residues. CDR3 loop: CALELPTLLGDAIDKLIF. DNA of the CDR3: TGTGCTCTTGAACTTCCTACGCTACTGGGGGATGCGATCGATAAACTCATCTTT.

This clone showed up just a few times. This chain joins TRDV1 and TRDJ1; 8 nucleotides match TRDD3. CDR3 length equals 20 residues. The germline CDR1 and CDR2 sequences are TSWWSYY and QGS. V lost 0 bases and J lost 0; bases outside the gene matches: 15. CDR3 region: CALGELVGLSYWGYTDKLIF. CDR3 nucleotide sequence: TGTGCTCTTGGGGAACTGGTGGGCTTATCCTACTGGGGGTACACCGATAAACTCATCTTT.

The chain links TRDV1 to TRDJ1; the D gene could be TRDD2 or TRDD3 (7 bases each). The DNA end is more similar to TRDJ2, so the J call may be wrong. This CDR3 is 22 amino acids long. Germline CDR1 and CDR2: TSWWSYY and QGS. The CDR3 DNA sequence: TGTGCTCTTGGGGAACTTTTCCTACGTTTAACTGGGGAATTGGGATACACCGATAAACTCTTCTTT. This sequence encodes CALGELFLRLTGELGYTDKLFF.

This clone has more than one count but fewer than ten. The V gene is TRDV2, the J gene TRDJ1; 12 bases line up with TRDD3. V shed 5 bases and J 5 bases; nucleotides not matched to a gene: 11. Looked up from germline, CDR1 is GEAIGNYY and CDR2 is EKD. The CDR3 sequence is 16 residues long. The CDR3 bases are TGTGCCTGTGGGGGGGACTGGGGGATACTGGGTGATAAACTCATCTTT. The encoded protein is CACGGDWGILGDKLIF.

This clone has only a few counts. The V gene is TRDV1, the J gene TRDJ1; 9 bases map to TRDD3. Germline CDR1 TSWWSYY, CDR2 QGS. The CDR3 is made up of 18 amino acids. Losses at the gene ends were 4 bases for V and 0 bases for J; bases not matched to a gene: 12. CDR3 protein: CALGGRIGGYLYTDKLIF. The CDR3 bases are TGTGCTCTTGGGGGTCGAATTGGGGGATATTTGTACACCGATAAACTCATCTTT.

This clone was observed a handful of times. The chain uses TRDV1 and TRDJ1; 10 bases are shared with TRDD3. Trimming took 2 bases from V and 0 from J; bases not matched to a gene: 18. The length of the CDR3 is 21 residues. Germline V gene lookup returns CDR1 TSWWSYY and CDR2 QGS. The CDR3 is CALGEYIGSVTGGWYTDKLIF. The CDR3 DNA is TGTGCTCTTGGGGAATACATAGGCTCCGTCACTGGGGGATGGTACACCGATAAACTCATCTTT.

V is TRDV1 and J is TRDJ1; weak D call: TRDD3 (9 bases). Germline loops: CDR1 TSWWSYY, CDR2 QGS. The CDR3 runs 20 residues. V dropped 1 base and J dropped 3 bases, with 27 bases sitting between them. The CDR3: CALGEHNFLRGILSADKLIF. CDR3 nucleotide sequence: TGTGCTCTTGGGGAACATAACTTCCTACGGGGGATACTGTCCGCCGATAAACTCATCTTT.

This clone was seen a few times. The gene calls are TRDV1 and TRDJ1, with D possibly matching TRDD3 (6 bases). There are 21 residues in the CDR3. V lost 1 base and J lost 1, with 28 bases in between. In germline, CDR1 is TSWWSYY, CDR2 QGS. CDR3 amino acids: CALGERGKGPRAGDLTDKLIF. The CDR3 DNA follows: TGTGCTCTTGGGGAACGGGGTAAAGGGCCTCGGGCTGGGGACCTCACCGATAAACTCATCTTT.

The V and J genes are TRDV1 and TRDJ1; 13 bases are shared with TRDD3. Germline V CDR1 and CDR2: TSWWSYY, QGS. V shed 0 bases, J shed 2 bases, and the junction held 30 bases outside the gene matches. This CDR3 is 26 amino acids long. CDR3 coding DNA: TGTGCTCTTGGGGAACTTGCCAATCCTTCCTACGATTGGGACTGGGGGATACGCTCCTGGACCGATAAACTCATCTTT. The encoded protein is CALGELANPSYDWDWGIRSWTDKLIF.

This clone was detected only once. The gene calls are TRDV1 and TRDJ1; 10 positions match TRDD3. Germline loops: CDR1 TSWWSYY, CDR2 QGS. This CDR3 has 21 residues. Unmatched junction bases numbered 26, after V lost 6 bases and J lost 4 bases. CDR3 sequence reads: CALGSLTEGDTWFPGIDKLIF. The CDR3 region has the DNA TGTGCTCTTGGTTCCCTTACGGAGGGGGATACGTGGTTTCCTGGGATCGATAAACTCATCTTT.